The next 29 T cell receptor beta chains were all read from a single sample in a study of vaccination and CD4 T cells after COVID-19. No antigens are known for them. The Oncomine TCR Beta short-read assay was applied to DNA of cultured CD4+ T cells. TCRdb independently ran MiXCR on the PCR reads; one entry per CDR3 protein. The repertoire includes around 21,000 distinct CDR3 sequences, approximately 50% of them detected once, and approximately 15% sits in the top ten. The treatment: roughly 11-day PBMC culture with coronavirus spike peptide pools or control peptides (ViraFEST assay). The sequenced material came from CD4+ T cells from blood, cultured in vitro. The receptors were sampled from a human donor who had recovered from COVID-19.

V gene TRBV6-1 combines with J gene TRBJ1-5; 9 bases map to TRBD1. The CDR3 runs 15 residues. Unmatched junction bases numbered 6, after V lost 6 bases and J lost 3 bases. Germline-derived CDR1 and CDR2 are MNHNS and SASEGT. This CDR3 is CASRIGTGYNQPQHF. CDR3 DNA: TGTGCCAGCAGAATCGGGACAGGGTACAATCAGCCCCAGCATTTT.

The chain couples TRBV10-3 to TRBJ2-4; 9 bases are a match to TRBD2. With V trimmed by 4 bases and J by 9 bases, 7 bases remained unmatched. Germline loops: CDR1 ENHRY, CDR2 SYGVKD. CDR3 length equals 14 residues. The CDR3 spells CAISGETSGGIQYF. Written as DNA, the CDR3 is TGTGCCATCAGTGGGGAGACTAGCGGTGGCATTCAGTACTTC.

CDR3 protein: CASSESRVSGANVLTF. CDR3 nucleotide sequence: TGCGCCAGCAGTGAATCCAGGGTGTCTGGGGCCAACGTCCTGACTTTC. The chain couples TRBV10-1 to TRBJ2-6; D might be TRBD1 (5 bases). The CDR3 loop spans 16 amino acids. Trimming left V 3 bases short and J 1 base short, with 10 bases between. Germline CDR1 reads WNHNN; CDR2 reads SYGVQD (reference sequence).

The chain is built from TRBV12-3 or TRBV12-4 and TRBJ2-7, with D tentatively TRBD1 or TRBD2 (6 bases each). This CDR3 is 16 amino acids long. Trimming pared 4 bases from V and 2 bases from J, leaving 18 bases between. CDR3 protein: CASSYTEGGVTYEQYF. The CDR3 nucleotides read TGTGCCAGCAGTTACACGGAGGGGGGAGTGACCTACGAGCAGTACTTC.

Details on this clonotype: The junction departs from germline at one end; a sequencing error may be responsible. CDR3 loop: CASSSRQGGETQYF. In nucleotides, the CDR3 is TGTGCTAGCAGCTCCCGACAGGGCGGAGAGACCCAGTACTTC. The V gene is TRBV7-7, the J gene TRBJ2-5, with 7 bases matching TRBD1. The CDR3 runs 14 residues. Germline CDR1 reads SSHAT; CDR2 reads FNYEAQ (reference sequence).

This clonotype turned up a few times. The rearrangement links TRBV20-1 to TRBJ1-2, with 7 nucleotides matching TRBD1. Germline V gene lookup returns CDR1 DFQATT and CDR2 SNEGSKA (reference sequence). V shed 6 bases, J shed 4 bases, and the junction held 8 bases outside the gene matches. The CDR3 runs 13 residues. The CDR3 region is CSAIDRVVYGYTF. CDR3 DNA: TGCAGTGCAATCGACAGGGTTGTCTATGGCTACACCTTC.

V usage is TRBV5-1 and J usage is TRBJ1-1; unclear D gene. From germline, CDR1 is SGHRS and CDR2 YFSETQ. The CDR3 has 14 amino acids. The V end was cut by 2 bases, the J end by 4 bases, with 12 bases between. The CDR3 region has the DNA TGCGCCAGCAGCTTTGGGGATAAGAGCACTGAAGCTTTCTTT. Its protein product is CASSFGDKSTEAFF.

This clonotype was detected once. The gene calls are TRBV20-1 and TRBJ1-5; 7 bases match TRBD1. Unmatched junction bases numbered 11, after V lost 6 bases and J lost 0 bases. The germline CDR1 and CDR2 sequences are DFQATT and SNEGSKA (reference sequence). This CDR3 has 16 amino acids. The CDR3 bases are TGCAGTGCACCGAGGGACAGTGGATATAGCAATCAGCCCCAGCATTTT. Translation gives CSAPRDSGYSNQPQHF.

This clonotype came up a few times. The CDR3 DNA follows: TGTGCCAGCATCATCGGGGGGACAGCCAAAAACATTCAGTACTTC. It specifies CASIIGGTAKNIQYF. The V call is TRBV6-1, the J call TRBJ2-4, with 7 positions matching TRBD2. This CDR3 is built from 15 residues. The V and J ends lost 7 bases and 0 bases, in that order; junction bases with no gene match: 6. From germline, CDR1 is MNHNS and CDR2 SASEGT.

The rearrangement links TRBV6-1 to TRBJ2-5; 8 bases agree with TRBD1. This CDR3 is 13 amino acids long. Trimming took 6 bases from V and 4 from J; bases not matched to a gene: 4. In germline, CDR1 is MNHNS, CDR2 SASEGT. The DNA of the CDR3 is TGTGCCAGCAGGCAGGGGGCGAGAGAGACCCAGTACTTC. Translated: CASRQGARETQYF.

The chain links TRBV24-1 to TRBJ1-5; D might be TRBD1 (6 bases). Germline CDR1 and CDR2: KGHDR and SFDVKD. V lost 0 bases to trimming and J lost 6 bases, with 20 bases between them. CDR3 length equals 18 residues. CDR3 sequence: CATSDLTGRGGGGQPQHF. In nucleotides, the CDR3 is TGTGCCACCAGTGATTTGACGGGACGAGGTGGGGGCGGTCAGCCCCAGCATTTT.

CDR3 region: CASGLVLRDPYEQYF. In DNA form, the CDR3 reads TGTGCTAGTGGTTTGGTACTCAGGGATCCCTACGAGCAGTACTTC. The rearrangement links TRBV12-5 to TRBJ2-7; perhaps TRBD1 as D (5 bases). CDR1 and CDR2 (germline): LGHNT, FRNRAP. Trimming removed 0 bases at V and 2 bases at J, with 11 bases between. The CDR3 covers 15 residues.

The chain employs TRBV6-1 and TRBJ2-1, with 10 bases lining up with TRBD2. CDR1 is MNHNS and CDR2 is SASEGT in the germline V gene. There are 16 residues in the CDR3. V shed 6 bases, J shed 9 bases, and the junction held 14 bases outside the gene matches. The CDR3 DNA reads TGTGCCAGCAGCCCCACCCTAGCGGGAGTGAAAAGTGAGCAGTTCTTC. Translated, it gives CASSPTLAGVKSEQFF.

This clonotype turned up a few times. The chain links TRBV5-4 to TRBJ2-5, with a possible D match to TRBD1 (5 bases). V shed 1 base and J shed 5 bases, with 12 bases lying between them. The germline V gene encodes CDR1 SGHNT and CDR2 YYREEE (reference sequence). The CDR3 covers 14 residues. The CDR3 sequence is CASSLSWGRETQYF. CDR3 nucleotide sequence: TGTGCCAGCAGCTTGAGTTGGGGCAGGGAGACCCAGTACTTC.

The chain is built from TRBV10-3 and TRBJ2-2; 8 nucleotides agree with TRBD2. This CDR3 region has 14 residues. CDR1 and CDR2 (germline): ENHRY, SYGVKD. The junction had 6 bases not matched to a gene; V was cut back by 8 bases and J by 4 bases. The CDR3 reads CAIESGGTTGELFF. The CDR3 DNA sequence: TGTGCCATCGAGTCGGGGGGGACCACCGGGGAGCTGTTTTTT.

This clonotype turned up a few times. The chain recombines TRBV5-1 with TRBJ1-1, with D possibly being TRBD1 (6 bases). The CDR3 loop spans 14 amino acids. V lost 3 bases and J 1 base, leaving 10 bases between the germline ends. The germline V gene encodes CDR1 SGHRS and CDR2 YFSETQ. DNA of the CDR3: TGCGCCAGCAGCTCAGGACAGCCGAACACTGAAGCTTTCTTT. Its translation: CASSSGQPNTEAFF.

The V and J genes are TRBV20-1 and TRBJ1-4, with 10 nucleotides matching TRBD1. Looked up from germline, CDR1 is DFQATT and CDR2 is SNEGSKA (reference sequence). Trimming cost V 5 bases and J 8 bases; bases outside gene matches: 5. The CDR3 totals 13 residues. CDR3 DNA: TGCAGTGCTGGAGGACAGGGGGGGGAAAAACTGTTTTTT. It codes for CSAGGQGGEKLFF.

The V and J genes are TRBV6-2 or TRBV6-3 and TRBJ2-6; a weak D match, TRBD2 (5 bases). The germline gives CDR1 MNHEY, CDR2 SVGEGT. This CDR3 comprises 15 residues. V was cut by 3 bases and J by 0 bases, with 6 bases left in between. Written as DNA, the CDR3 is TGTGCCAGCAGTTATGGGAGCTCTGGGGCCAACGTCCTGACTTTC. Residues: CASSYGSSGANVLTF.

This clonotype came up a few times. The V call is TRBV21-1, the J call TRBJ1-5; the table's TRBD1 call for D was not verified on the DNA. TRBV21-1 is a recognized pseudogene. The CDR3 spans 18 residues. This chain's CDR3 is CASSKAPGGKRGNQPQHF. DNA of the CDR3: TGTGCCAGCAGCAAAGCTCCCGGGGGTAAACGGGGCAATCAGCCCCAGCATTTT.

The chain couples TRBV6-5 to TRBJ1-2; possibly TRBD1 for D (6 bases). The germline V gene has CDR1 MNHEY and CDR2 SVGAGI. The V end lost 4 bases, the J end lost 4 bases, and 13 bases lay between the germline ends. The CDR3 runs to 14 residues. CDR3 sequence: CASSSPDRTYGYTF. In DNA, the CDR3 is TGTGCCAGCAGTTCCCCTGACAGGACCTATGGCTACACCTTC.

The CDR3 DNA sequence: TGTGCCAGCAGTTTTCGAGACTACCAATACGAGCAGTACTTC. It specifies CASSFRDYQYEQYF. V usage is TRBV27 and J usage is TRBJ2-7; tentative D call: TRBD2 (5 bases). This CDR3 contains 14 residues. The V end lost 3 bases, the J end lost 4 bases, and 13 bases lay between the germline ends. Germline assignment: CDR1 MNHEY and CDR2 SMNVEV (reference sequence).

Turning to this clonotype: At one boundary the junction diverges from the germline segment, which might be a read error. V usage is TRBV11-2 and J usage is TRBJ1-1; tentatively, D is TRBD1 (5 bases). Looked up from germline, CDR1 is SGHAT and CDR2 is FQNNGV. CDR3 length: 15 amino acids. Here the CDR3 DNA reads TGTGCCAGCAGTTTAGGAGACCGGGACGGCACTGAAGCTTTCTTT. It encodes CASSLGDRDGTEAFF.

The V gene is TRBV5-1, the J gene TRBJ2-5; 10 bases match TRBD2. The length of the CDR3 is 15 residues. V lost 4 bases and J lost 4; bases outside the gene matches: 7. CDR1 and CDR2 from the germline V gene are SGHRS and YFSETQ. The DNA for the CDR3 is TGCGCCAGCAGCCGGACAGCGGGAGGGGCAGAGACCCAGTACTTC. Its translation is CASSRTAGGAETQYF. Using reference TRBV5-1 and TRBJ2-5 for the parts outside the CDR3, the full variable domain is KAGVTQTPRYLIKTRGQQVTLSCSPISGHRSVSWYQQTPGQGLQFLFEYFSETQRNKGNFPGRFSGRQFSNSRSEMNVSTLELGDSALYLCASSRTAGGAETQYFGPGTRLLVL.

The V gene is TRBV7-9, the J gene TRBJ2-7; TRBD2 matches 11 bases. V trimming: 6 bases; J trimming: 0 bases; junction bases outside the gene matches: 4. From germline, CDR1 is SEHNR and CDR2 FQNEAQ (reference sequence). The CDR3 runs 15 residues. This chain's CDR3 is CASRLTSGTSYEQYF. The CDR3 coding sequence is TGTGCCAGCAGACTGACTAGCGGGACCTCCTACGAGCAGTACTTC.

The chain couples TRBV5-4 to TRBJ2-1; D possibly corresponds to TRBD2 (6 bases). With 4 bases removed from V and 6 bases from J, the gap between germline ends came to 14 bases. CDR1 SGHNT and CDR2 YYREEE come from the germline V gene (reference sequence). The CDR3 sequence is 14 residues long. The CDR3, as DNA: TGTGCCAGCAGCCGTGGGGACTCTCCCAATGAGCAGTTCTTC. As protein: CASSRGDSPNEQFF.

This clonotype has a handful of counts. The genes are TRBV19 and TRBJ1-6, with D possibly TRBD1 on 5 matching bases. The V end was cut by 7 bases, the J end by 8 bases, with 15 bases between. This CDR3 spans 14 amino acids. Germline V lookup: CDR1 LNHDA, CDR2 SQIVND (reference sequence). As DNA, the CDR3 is TGTGCCAGTACTCGCGGGGGACGGGATTCACCCCTCCACTTT. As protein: CASTRGGRDSPLHF.

The DNA for the CDR3 is TGTGCCAGCAGTTTAATTGCAGGGGCCTTGCGCTCTGGGGCCAACGTCCTGACTTTC. Residues: CASSLIAGALRSGANVLTF. The genes are TRBV28 and TRBJ2-6; D possibly corresponds to TRBD1 (6 bases). V was shortened by 2 bases and J by 0 bases, with 17 bases between the two germline ends. This CDR3 spans 19 amino acids. Germline V CDR1 and CDR2: MDHEN, SYDVKM.

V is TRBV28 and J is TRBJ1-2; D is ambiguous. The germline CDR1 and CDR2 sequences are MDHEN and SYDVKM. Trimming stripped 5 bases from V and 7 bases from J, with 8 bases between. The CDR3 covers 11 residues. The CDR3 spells CASSLTGGYTF. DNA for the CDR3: TGTGCCAGCAGTCTAACGGGTGGCTACACCTTC.

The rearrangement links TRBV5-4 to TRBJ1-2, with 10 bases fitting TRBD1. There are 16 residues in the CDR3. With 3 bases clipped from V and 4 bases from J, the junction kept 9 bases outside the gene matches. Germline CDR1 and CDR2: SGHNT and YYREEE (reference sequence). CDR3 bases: TGTGCCAGCAGCTCCCGGACAGGGGGGTCGAGCTATGGCTACACCTTC. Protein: CASSSRTGGSSYGYTF. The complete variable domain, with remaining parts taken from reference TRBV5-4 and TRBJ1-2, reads ETGVTQSPTHLIKTRGQQVTLRCSSQSGHNTVSWYQQALGQGPQFIFQYYREEENGRGNFPPRFSGLQFPNYSSELNVNALELDDSALYLCASSSRTGGSSYGYTFGSGTRLTVV.